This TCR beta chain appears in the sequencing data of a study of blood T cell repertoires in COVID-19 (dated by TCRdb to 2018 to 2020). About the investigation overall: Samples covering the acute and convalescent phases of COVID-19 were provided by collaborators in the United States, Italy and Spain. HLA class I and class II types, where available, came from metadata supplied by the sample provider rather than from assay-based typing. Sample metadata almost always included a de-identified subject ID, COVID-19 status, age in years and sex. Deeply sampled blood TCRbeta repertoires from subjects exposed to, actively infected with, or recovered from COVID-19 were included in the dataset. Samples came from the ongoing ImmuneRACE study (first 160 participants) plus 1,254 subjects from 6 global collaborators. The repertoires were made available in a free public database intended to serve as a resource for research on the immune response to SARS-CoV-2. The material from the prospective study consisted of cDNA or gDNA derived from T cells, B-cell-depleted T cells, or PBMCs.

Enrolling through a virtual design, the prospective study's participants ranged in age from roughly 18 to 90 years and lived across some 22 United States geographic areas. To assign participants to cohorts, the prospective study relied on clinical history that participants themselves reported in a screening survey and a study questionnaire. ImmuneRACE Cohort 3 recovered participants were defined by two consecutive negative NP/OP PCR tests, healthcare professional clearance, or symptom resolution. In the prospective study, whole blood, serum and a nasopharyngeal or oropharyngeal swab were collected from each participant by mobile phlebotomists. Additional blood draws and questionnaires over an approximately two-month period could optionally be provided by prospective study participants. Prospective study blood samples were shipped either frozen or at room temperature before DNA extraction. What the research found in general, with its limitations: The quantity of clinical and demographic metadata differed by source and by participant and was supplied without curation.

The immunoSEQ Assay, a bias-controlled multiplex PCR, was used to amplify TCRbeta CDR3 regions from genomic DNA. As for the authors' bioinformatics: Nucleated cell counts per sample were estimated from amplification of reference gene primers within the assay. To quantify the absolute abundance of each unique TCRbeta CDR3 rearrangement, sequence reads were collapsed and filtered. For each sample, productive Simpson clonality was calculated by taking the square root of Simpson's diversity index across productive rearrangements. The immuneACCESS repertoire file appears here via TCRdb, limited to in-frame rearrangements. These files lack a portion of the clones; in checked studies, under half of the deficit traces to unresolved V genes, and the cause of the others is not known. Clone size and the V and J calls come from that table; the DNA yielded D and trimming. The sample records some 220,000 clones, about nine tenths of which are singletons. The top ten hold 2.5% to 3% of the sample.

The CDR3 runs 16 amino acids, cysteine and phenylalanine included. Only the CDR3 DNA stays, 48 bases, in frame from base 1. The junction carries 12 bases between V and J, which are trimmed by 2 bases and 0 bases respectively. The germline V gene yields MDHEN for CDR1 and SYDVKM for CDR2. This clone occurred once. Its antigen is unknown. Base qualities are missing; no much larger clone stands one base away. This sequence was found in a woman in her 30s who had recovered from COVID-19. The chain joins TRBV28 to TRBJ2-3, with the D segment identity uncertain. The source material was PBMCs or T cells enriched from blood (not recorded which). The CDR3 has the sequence CASSLRFRLSTDTQYF. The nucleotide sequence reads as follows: TGTGCCAGCAGTTTAAGGTTTCGACTGAGCACAGATACGCAGTATTTT.